Listed below are T cell receptor beta chains from one sample, sequenced in a study of blood T cell repertoires in COVID-19. TCRdb's table, derived via immunoSEQ multiplex PCR, lists solely in-frame clones and lacks some. The repertoire holds 65,000 or so clones, with approximately 84% as singletons. Sequencing input: peripheral blood. These receptors were collected from a man aged 55 to 70 with acute or convalescent COVID-19. Each CDR3 is given with its conserved first and last residue. The D gene is left open where the match is weak. For some rows the clone size is stated as once, few or many, or as a class when expanded; others skip it.

J: TRBJ1-2; V: TRBV19; D: -; size: -; CDR3: CASSIGGPASAYTF; DNA: TGTGCCAGTAGTATAGGAGGTCCAGCCAGCGCCTACACCTTC
J: TRBJ2-1; V: TRBV5-1; D: TRBD2; size: -; CDR3: CASSAGTSNEQFF; DNA: TGCGCCAGCAGCGCCGGGACTAGCAATGAGCAGTTCTTC
J: TRBJ1-5; V: TRBV4-2; D: -; size: -; CDR3: CASSRTDNQPQHF; DNA: TGTGCCAGCAGCCGGACAGACAATCAGCCCCAGCATTTT
J: TRBJ2-1; V: TRBV9; D: -; size: few; CDR3: CASSVEGGATYNEQFF; DNA: TGTGCCAGCAGCGTCGAAGGTGGGGCTACCTACAATGAGCAGTTCTTC
J: TRBJ1-1; V: TRBV6-1; D: -; size: -; CDR3: CASSEGQGGTEAFF; DNA: TGTGCCAGCAGTGAAGGTCAGGGAGGCACTGAAGCTTTCTTT
J: TRBJ2-4; V: TRBV28; D: TRBD2; size: -; CDR3: CASSSGTSGGVKNIQYF; DNA: TGTGCCAGCAGTTCCGGGACTAGCGGGGGGGTCAAAAACATTCAGTACTTC
J: TRBJ1-6; V: TRBV15; D: TRBD1; size: -; CDR3: CATSRDTDRANSPLHF; DNA: TGTGCCACCAGCAGAGATACCGACAGGGCAAATTCACCCCTCCACTTT
J: TRBJ1-1; V: TRBV9; D: TRBD1; size: -; CDR3: CASSITGTGIATEAFF; DNA: TGTGCCAGCAGCATTACTGGGACAGGGATCGCGACTGAAGCTTTCTTT
J: TRBJ1-5; V: TRBV18; D: TRBD1; size: -; CDR3: CASSLGQGKNQPQHF; DNA: TGTGCCAGCTCCCTCGGACAGGGCAAGAATCAGCCCCAGCATTTT
J: TRBJ2-3; V: TRBV7-2; D: TRBD1; size: -; CDR3: CASSLGQGPTDTQYF; DNA: TGTGCCAGCAGCTTAGGACAGGGACCCACAGATACGCAGTATTTT
J: TRBJ2-7; V: TRBV6-5; D: TRBD1; size: -; CDR3: CASLGTGLSEQYF; DNA: TGTGCCAGCCTCGGGACAGGGTTGAGCGAGCAGTACTTC
J: TRBJ1-4; V: TRBV10-2; D: -; size: -; CDR3: CASRDKDLGEKLFF; DNA: TGCGCCAGCAGAGACAAAGATCTTGGTGAAAAACTGTTTTTT
J: TRBJ1-6; V: TRBV11-2; D: TRBD1; size: -; CDR3: CASSLRGGQFNSPLHF; DNA: TGTGCCAGCAGCTTACGGGGGGGACAGTTTAATTCACCCCTCCACTTT
J: TRBJ2-2; V: TRBV19; D: TRBD2; size: -; CDR3: CASRMGLAGVTNTGELFF; DNA: TGTGCCAGTAGGATGGGGCTAGCGGGGGTTACGAACACCGGGGAGCTGTTTTTT
J: TRBJ1-2; V: TRBV2; D: -; size: few; CDR3: CASSGYTTGFNYGYTF; DNA: TGTGCCAGCAGCGGCTATACCACAGGGTTTAACTATGGCTACACCTTC
J: TRBJ1-5; V: TRBV2; D: TRBD1; size: -; CDR3: CASSEATGDQPQHF; DNA: TGTGCCAGCAGTGAAGCGACAGGGGACCAGCCCCAGCATTTT
J: TRBJ1-1; V: TRBV6-1; D: -; size: few; CDR3: CASSDPLTGGNTEAFF; DNA: TGTGCCAGCAGTGACCCTCTGACAGGTGGGAACACTGAAGCTTTCTTT
J: TRBJ2-3; V: TRBV7-9; D: TRBD2; size: -; CDR3: CASSLGQRGSTDTQYF; DNA: TGTGCCAGCAGCTTAGGCCAGCGGGGTAGCACAGATACGCAGTATTTT
J: TRBJ1-1; V: TRBV2; D: -; size: few; CDR3: CASSPHGGANTEAFF; DNA: TGTGCCAGCAGCCCCCATGGGGGGGCGAACACTGAAGCTTTCTTT
J: TRBJ2-2; V: TRBV27; D: TRBD1; size: -; CDR3: CASSPNAGGGLGELFF; DNA: TGTGCCAGCAGTCCCAACGCAGGGGGCGGACTCGGGGAGCTGTTTTTT
J: TRBJ1-1; V: TRBV7-9; D: -; size: -; CDR3: CASSLPAGLTEAFF; DNA: TGTGCCAGCAGCTTACCGGCAGGGTTGACTGAAGCTTTCTTT
J: TRBJ2-5; V: TRBV5-1; D: TRBD1; size: -; CDR3: CASSPGQSSLTETQYF; DNA: TGCGCCAGCAGCCCGGGACAGTCCTCCTTAACGGAGACCCAGTACTTC
J: TRBJ2-7; V: TRBV5-1; D: -; size: -; CDR3: CASSLGGETYEQYF; DNA: TGCGCCAGCAGCCTGGGGGGCGAAACTTACGAGCAGTACTTC
J: TRBJ1-1; V: TRBV4-2; D: -; size: -; CDR3: CASSQSRGAEAFF; DNA: TGTGCCAGCAGCCAAAGCAGGGGCGCTGAAGCTTTCTTT
J: TRBJ2-7; V: TRBV7-2; D: TRBD1; size: -; CDR3: CASSLGPGQGSLSSYEQYF; DNA: TGTGCCAGCAGCTTAGGCCCGGGACAGGGGTCCCTCAGCTCCTACGAGCAGTACTTC
J: TRBJ1-2; V: TRBV7-9; D: -; size: -; CDR3: CASSLESQTYYGYTF; DNA: TGTGCCAGCAGCTTAGAGAGTCAGACTTACTATGGCTACACCTTC
J: TRBJ1-6; V: TRBV9; D: -; size: -; CDR3: CASSVRPLRAYNSPLHF; DNA: TGTGCCAGCAGCGTTCGGCCACTGAGGGCGTATAATTCACCCCTCCACTTT
J: TRBJ2-7; V: TRBV19; D: TRBD1; size: -; CDR3: CASSATGRYEQYF; DNA: TGTGCCAGTAGTGCGACAGGGCGATACGAGCAGTACTTC
J: TRBJ1-6; V: TRBV10-3; D: TRBD1; size: -; CDR3: CAISVDRGGSPLHF; DNA: TGTGCCATCAGCGTGGACAGGGGTGGATCACCCCTCCACTTT
J: TRBJ1-2; V: TRBV6-1; D: TRBD1; size: -; CDR3: CASSDDRGANYGYTF; DNA: TGTGCCAGCAGTGATGACAGGGGAGCTAACTATGGCTACACCTTC
J: TRBJ1-2; V: TRBV19; D: -; size: -; CDR3: CASSIGGRNYGYTF; DNA: TGTGCCAGTAGTATAGGAGGCAGAAACTATGGCTACACCTTC
J: TRBJ2-3; V: TRBV30; D: TRBD2; size: few; CDR3: CAWRRAGGTDTQYF; DNA: TGTGCCTGGAGGAGGGCGGGAGGCACAGATACGCAGTATTTT
J: TRBJ2-5; V: TRBV27; D: -; size: -; CDR3: CASSLFHPLGSQETQYF; DNA: TGTGCCAGCAGTTTATTCCACCCTCTAGGGAGCCAAGAGACCCAGTACTTC
J: TRBJ1-4; V: TRBV7-2; D: TRBD1; size: -; CDR3: CASRPGTGDEKLFF; DNA: TGTGCCAGCAGGCCCGGGACAGGGGATGAAAAACTGTTTTTT
J: TRBJ1-2; V: TRBV7-9; D: TRBD1; size: -; CDR3: CASSSSYRGHVYGYTF; DNA: TGTGCCAGCAGCTCCTCCTACAGGGGGCACGTCTATGGCTACACCTTC
J: TRBJ2-1; V: TRBV2; D: -; size: -; CDR3: CASRDLRGEQFF; DNA: TGTGCCAGCAGAGACTTGAGAGGTGAGCAGTTCTTC
J: TRBJ1-2; V: TRBV5-5; D: -; size: -; CDR3: CASSLRGGEDYGYTF; DNA: TGTGCCAGCAGCTTGCGGGGGGGCGAGGACTATGGCTACACCTTC
J: TRBJ2-7; V: TRBV19; D: -; size: -; CDR3: CASRHSGSGTFYEQYF; DNA: TGTGCCAGCCGTCACAGCGGGTCAGGGACCTTCTACGAGCAGTACTTC